The entry below gives a single T cell receptor (beta chain) sequence along with its context. V gave up 2 bases and J gave up 2 bases, with 8 bases separating them. The CDR3 is 14 residues long. CDR1 KGHSH and CDR2 LQKENI come from the germline V gene. This table comes from immunoSEQ multiplex PCR, and its TCRdb copy is limited to in-frame clones, with some not included. The sample shows roughly 56,000 clones, 84% of them seen only once. The sample is drawn from a study of OX40 agonist ivuxolimab in advanced cancers. This clonotype was obtained from an adult with an advanced solid tumor such as melanoma, head and neck, liver or kidney cancer. The material sequenced was CD4+ or CD8+ T cells sorted from blood, taken in a trial of the OX40 agonist ivuxolimab. This sequence joins TRBV18 and TRBJ2-3; D is perhaps TRBD2 (6 bases). CDR3 coding DNA: TGTGCCAGCTCACCAGCGGGGCACACAGATACGCAGTATTTT. Protein: CASSPAGHTDTQYF.